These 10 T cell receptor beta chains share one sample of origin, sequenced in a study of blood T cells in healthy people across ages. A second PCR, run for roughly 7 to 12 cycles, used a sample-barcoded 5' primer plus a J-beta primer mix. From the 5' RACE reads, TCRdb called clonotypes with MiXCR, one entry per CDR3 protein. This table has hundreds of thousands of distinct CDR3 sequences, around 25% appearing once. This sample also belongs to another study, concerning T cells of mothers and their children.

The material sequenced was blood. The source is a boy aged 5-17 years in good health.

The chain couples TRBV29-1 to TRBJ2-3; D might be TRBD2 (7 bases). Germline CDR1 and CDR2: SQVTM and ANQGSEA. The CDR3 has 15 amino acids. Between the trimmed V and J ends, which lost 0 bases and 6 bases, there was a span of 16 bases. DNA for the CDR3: TGCAGCGTTGAAGATCGGGGCAGGGGAGGGGATACGCAGTATTTT. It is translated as CSVEDRGRGGDTQYF.

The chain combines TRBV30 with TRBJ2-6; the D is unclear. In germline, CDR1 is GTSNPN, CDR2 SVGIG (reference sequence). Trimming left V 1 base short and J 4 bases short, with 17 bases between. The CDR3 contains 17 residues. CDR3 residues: CAWSGPGSPLGANVLTF. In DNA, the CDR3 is TGTGCCTGGAGTGGGCCAGGCTCCCCTCTAGGGGCCAACGTCCTGACTTTC.

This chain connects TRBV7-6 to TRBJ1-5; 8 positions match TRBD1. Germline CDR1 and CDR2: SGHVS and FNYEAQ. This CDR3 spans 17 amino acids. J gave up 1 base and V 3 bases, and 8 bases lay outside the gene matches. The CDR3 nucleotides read TGTGCCAGCAGCTTGGGCACAGGGGGAGGGAGCAATCAGCCCCAGCATTTT. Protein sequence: CASSLGTGGGSNQPQHF.

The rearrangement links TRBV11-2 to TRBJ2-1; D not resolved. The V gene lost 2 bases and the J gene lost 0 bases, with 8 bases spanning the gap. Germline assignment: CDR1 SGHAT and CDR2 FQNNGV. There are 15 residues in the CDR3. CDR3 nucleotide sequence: TGTGCCAGCAGCTTAAATCTGGGCTCCTACAATGAGCAGTTCTTC. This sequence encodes CASSLNLGSYNEQFF.

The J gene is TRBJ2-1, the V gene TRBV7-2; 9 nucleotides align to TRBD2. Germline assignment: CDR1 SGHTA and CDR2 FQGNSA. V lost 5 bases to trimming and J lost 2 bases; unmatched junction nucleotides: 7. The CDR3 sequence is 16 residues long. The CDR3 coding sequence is TGTGCCAGCAGCCCTGCTAGCGGGGACGCCTACAATGAGCAGTTCTTC. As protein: CASSPASGDAYNEQFF.

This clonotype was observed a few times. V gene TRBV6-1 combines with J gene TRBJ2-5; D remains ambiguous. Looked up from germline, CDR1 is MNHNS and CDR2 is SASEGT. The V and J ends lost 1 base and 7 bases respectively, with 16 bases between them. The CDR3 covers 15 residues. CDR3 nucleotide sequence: TGTGCCAGCAGTGAAGGACCGGTCTACGAAGGGACCCAGTACTTC. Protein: CASSEGPVYEGTQYF.

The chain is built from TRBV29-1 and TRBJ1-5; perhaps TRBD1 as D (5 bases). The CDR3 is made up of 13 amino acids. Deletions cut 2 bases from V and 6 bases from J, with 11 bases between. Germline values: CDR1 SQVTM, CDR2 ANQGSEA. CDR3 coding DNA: TGCAGCGTTGAATGGGGGGAAGGTCAGCCCCAGCATTTT. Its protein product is CSVEWGEGQPQHF.

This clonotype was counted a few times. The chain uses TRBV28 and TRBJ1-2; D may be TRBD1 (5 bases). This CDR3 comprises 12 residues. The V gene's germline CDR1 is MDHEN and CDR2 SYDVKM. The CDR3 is CATGGKHYGYTF. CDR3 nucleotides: TGTGCGACCGGGGGGAAACATTATGGCTACACCTTC.

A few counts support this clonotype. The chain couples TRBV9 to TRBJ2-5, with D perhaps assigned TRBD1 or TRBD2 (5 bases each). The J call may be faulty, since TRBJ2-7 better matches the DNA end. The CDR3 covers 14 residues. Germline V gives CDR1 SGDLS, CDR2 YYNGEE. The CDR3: CASSVGDGHYEQYF. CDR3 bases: TGTGCCAGCAGCGTTGGGGACGGCCACTACGAGCAGTACTTC.

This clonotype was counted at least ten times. CDR3 bases: TGTGCCAGCAGCCTGACAGGCGTGGGGGAGACCCAGTACTTC. Amino acid sequence: CASSLTGVGETQYF. V usage is TRBV2 and J usage is TRBJ2-5; D is possibly TRBD1 (6 bases). Trimming left V 6 bases short and J 5 bases short, with 16 bases between. The CDR3 has 14 residues. CDR1 SNHLY and CDR2 FYNNEI come from the germline V gene.